Below are 31 T cell receptor beta chains sequenced from a single sample in a study of CD8+ T cells in alopecia areata. It was cDNA, reverse transcribed from extracted RNA, that served as the sequencing template. Sequencing was performed with immunoSEQ multiplex PCR; in TCRdb, only in-frame clones are kept and a portion is missing. Of around 120,000 clones listed, under 40% are singletons. Sequenced: CD4+ T cells sorted from blood. The receptors shown here come from a human donor with alopecia areata.

This clone occurred a few times. The CDR3 spells CSVEDYYAGPPDTQYF. CDR3 sequence (DNA): TGCAGCGTTGAAGATTATTATGCAGGGCCCCCCGATACGCAGTATTTT. The rearrangement links TRBV29-1 to TRBJ2-3, with D maybe TRBD1 (5 bases). Germline V gene sequence: CDR1 SQVTM, CDR2 ANQGSEA. The CDR3 spans 16 residues. V shed 0 bases and J shed 6 bases, with 19 bases lying between them.

This clone was counted a few times. The chain employs TRBV18 and TRBJ2-3; D unresolved. Germline values: CDR1 KGHSH, CDR2 LQKENI. The V end lost 3 bases, the J end lost 7 bases, and 5 bases lay between the germline ends. This CDR3 comprises 11 residues. The DNA for the CDR3 is TGTGCCAGCTCACCGGAAAATACGCAGTATTTT. Encoded protein: CASSPENTQYF.

Only a few counts were recorded for this clone. The chain employs TRBV28 and TRBJ2-1; D not certain. Germline V gene sequence: CDR1 MDHEN, CDR2 SYDVKM. This CDR3 spans 14 amino acids. The V and J ends lost 2 bases and 4 bases respectively, with 9 bases between them. CDR3 in DNA: TGTGCCAGCAGTTTAAATGCGGCTTACAATGAGCAGTTCTTC. The encoded protein is CASSLNAAYNEQFF.

In its sample, this clone was seen once. The chain couples TRBV30 to TRBJ1-2; D unclear. Germline assignment: CDR1 GTSNPN and CDR2 SVGIG (reference sequence). The CDR3 consists of 12 residues. V was shortened by 4 bases and J by 6 bases, with 12 bases between the two germline ends. The CDR3 DNA reads TGTGCCTGGACTTACCTAGCGGATGGCTACACCTTC. It encodes CAWTYLADGYTF.

The rearrangement links TRBV5-4 to TRBJ2-3; D gene uncertain. CDR3 length: 14 residues. The germline V and J ends were trimmed by 0 bases and 4 bases, with 9 bases remaining between them. From germline, CDR1 is SGHNT and CDR2 YYREEE (reference sequence). CDR3 DNA sequence: TGTGCCAGCAGCTTGGAACGAGCAGCAGATACGCAGTATTTT. Translated, it gives CASSLERAADTQYF.

This clone was detected only a few times. The chain carries TRBV10-3 and TRBJ2-3; TRBD2 matches at 7 bases. The CDR3 loop spans 15 amino acids. V dropped 10 bases and J dropped 3; count of bases not matched to a gene: 13. Germline lookup yields CDR1 ENHRY and CDR2 SYGVKD. In DNA form, the CDR3 reads TGTGCCACCCGCGGAACGGGGGGAGTTACAGATACGCAGTATTTT. Its protein product is CATRGTGGVTDTQYF.

The chain couples TRBV4-3 to TRBJ2-3, with unresolved D. V dropped 4 bases and J dropped 0 bases, with 14 bases sitting between them. The V gene's germline CDR1 is LGHNA and CDR2 YSLEER. This CDR3 has 16 residues. The CDR3 spells CASSRGLRASTDTQYF. In nucleotides, the CDR3 is TGCGCCAGCAGCCGAGGCCTACGCGCTAGCACAGATACGCAGTATTTT.

This clone was seen only a few times. This sequence joins TRBV7-2 and TRBJ2-1; 8 bases agree with TRBD2. CDR1 and CDR2 from the germline V gene are SGHTA and FQGNSA. With 4 bases clipped from V and 6 bases from J, the junction kept 2 bases outside the gene matches. The CDR3 extends over 13 amino acids. The CDR3 bases are TGTGCCAGCAGCTCCGGACTAGCCAATGAGCAGTTCTTC. It is translated as CASSSGLANEQFF.

The chain has TRBV29-1 and TRBJ2-1; 7 nucleotides agree with TRBD2. This CDR3 is built from 16 residues. V was clipped by 6 bases and J by 0 bases; unmatched bases: 11. Germline-derived CDR1 and CDR2 are SQVTM and ANQGSEA. The CDR3 DNA follows: TGCAGCGTGGGGGGGGTACAACCTAGCTCCTACAATGAGCAGTTCTTC. Residues: CSVGGVQPSSYNEQFF.

V gene TRBV7-3 combines with J gene TRBJ2-1; D is unresolved. The CDR3 is 14 residues long. V lost 5 bases and J lost 6, with 14 bases in between. Per the germline V gene, CDR1 is SGHTA and CDR2 is FQGTGA. DNA of the CDR3: TGTGCCAGCAGCCCTGGCCCTGCGTCCAATGAGCAGTTCTTC. Encoded protein: CASSPGPASNEQFF.

This clone was detected a few times. The chain links TRBV29-1 to TRBJ1-1, with 9 bases that match TRBD1. Germline loops: CDR1 SQVTM, CDR2 ANQGSEA. The CDR3 runs 14 residues. V lost 4 bases, J lost 3 bases, and 6 bases stayed unmatched. In nucleotides, the CDR3 is TGCAGCGTTGGCCCCAGACAGGGGGACACTGAAGCTTTCTTT. It specifies CSVGPRQGDTEAFF. The full variable domain, its missing parts supplied by reference TRBV29-1 and TRBJ1-1, is SAVISQKPSRDICQRGTSLTIQCQVDSQVTMMFWYRQQPGQSLTLIATANQGSEATYESGFVIDKFPISRPNLTFSTLTVSNMSPEDSSIYLCSVGPRQGDTEAFFGQGTRLTVV.

V usage is TRBV25-1 and J usage is TRBJ1-6, with no clear D. Germline V gene lookup returns CDR1 MGHDK and CDR2 SYGVNS. The V and J ends lost 0 bases and 7 bases respectively, with 4 bases between them. The CDR3 has 13 amino acids. CDR3 bases: TGTGCCAGCAGTGAATACGCGAATTCACCCCTCCACTTT. It encodes CASSEYANSPLHF.

The chain carries TRBV29-1 and TRBJ2-6; 8 positions agree with TRBD1. The V gene's germline CDR1 is SQVTM and CDR2 ANQGSEA. V was pared by 7 bases and J by 2 bases, with 10 bases of the junction left unmatched. The CDR3 runs to 16 residues. The DNA of the CDR3 is TGCAGCGCCACTGGACAGGGAGGCACTGGGGCCAACGTCCTGACTTTC. Its translation is CSATGQGGTGANVLTF.

V gene TRBV27 combines with J gene TRBJ2-3; no clear D gene. V was pared by 6 bases and J by 4 bases, with 11 bases between. CDR3 length: 13 amino acids. Germline V CDR1 and CDR2: MNHEY, SMNVEV (reference sequence). Written as DNA, the CDR3 is TGTGCCAGCAGGGCGACAAGCGCAGATACGCAGTATTTT. This translates into CASRATSADTQYF.

The J gene is TRBJ2-7, the V gene TRBV6-6; 7 bases fit TRBD1. This CDR3 comprises 15 residues. Germline V gene sequence: CDR1 MNHNY, CDR2 SVGAGI (reference sequence). With 6 bases clipped from V and 0 bases from J, the junction kept 8 bases outside the gene matches. CDR3 in amino acids: CASSPGQESSYEQYF. The CDR3 bases are TGTGCCAGCAGCCCCGGACAGGAAAGCTCCTACGAGCAGTACTTC.

V usage is TRBV5-5 and J usage is TRBJ2-6, with D maybe TRBD1 (5 bases). Germline V gives CDR1 SGHKS, CDR2 YYEKEE (reference sequence). CDR3 length: 15 residues. V was cut by 3 bases and J by 1 base, with 8 bases left in between. CDR3 sequence (DNA): TGTGCCAGCAGCTCCAGGGTTTCTGGGGCCAACGTCCTGACTTTC. Its translation is CASSSRVSGANVLTF.

V is TRBV7-2 and J is TRBJ2-5, with a possible D match to TRBD2 (6 bases). Germline V CDR1 and CDR2: SGHTA, FQGNSA. The CDR3 is 15 amino acids. V was shortened by 6 bases and J by 4 bases, with 18 bases between the two germline ends. The CDR3 is CASSLNPGGTETQYF. The DNA for the CDR3 is TGTGCCAGCAGTTTAAACCCTGGGGGGACAGAGACCCAGTACTTC.

The sample holds a few counts of this clone. The chain carries TRBV5-1 and TRBJ1-1, with 9 nucleotides matching TRBD1. Germline lookup yields CDR1 SGHRS and CDR2 YFSETQ. The CDR3 runs to 15 residues. V dropped 4 bases and J dropped 5; count of bases not matched to a gene: 9. The CDR3 DNA is TGCGCCAGCAGCCCACAGGGGGCTCTCGGGACTGAAGCTTTCTTT. It specifies CASSPQGALGTEAFF.

CDR3 residues: CASSFYIGGEQYF. The CDR3 DNA sequence: TGCGCCAGCAGCTTTTATATCGGGGGCGAGCAGTACTTC. The rearrangement joins TRBV5-1 to TRBJ2-7; perhaps TRBD2 as D (6 bases). CDR1 and CDR2 from the germline V gene are SGHRS and YFSETQ. V shed 2 bases and J shed 6 bases, with 12 bases lying between them. The CDR3 sequence is 13 residues long.

The V call is TRBV7-9, the J call TRBJ2-6, with a weak D call TRBD1 (6 bases). V shed 4 bases and J shed 9 bases, with 13 bases lying between them. The germline V gene has CDR1 SEHNR and CDR2 FQNEAQ (reference sequence). This CDR3 is built from 14 residues. In DNA form, the CDR3 reads TGTGCCAGCAGCTCCAGCAGGGGCTTCAACGTCCTGACTTTC. This gives the protein CASSSSRGFNVLTF.

This clone was observed at least ten times. This chain uses TRBV29-1 with TRBJ1-2; D might be TRBD1 (5 bases). V shed 4 bases and J shed 4 bases, with 10 bases lying between them. CDR3 length: 12 residues. CDR1 SQVTM and CDR2 ANQGSEA come from the germline V gene. For the CDR3, the DNA is TGCAGCGTTGCGGACACCGCCTATGGCTACACCTTC. Translated: CSVADTAYGYTF.

The rearrangement links TRBV28 to TRBJ2-2; D remains unclear. V was cut by 5 bases and J by 4 bases, with 11 bases left in between. This CDR3 contains 14 residues. Germline V gene data show CDR1 as MDHEN and CDR2 as SYDVKM. This CDR3 reads CASSRRVGTGELFF. The DNA for the CDR3 is TGTGCCAGCAGTCGCCGGGTGGGCACCGGGGAGCTGTTTTTT.

This sequence joins TRBV6-5 and TRBJ1-2; no reliable D call. CDR3 length: 14 residues. V shed 5 bases and J shed 4 bases, with 14 bases lying between them. CDR1 is MNHEY, CDR2 SVGAGI, per germline. CDR3 amino acids: CASSGSALFYGYTF. DNA for the CDR3: TGTGCCAGCAGTGGGTCTGCCCTCTTCTATGGCTACACCTTC.

This clone appeared a few times. The chain is built from TRBV29-1 and TRBJ2-1; 7 positions match TRBD1. Germline-derived CDR1 and CDR2 are SQVTM and ANQGSEA. Unmatched junction bases numbered 20, after V lost 4 bases and J lost 8 bases. The CDR3 has 17 amino acids. The CDR3 is CSVGPPTGRGGLDEQFF. For the CDR3, the DNA is TGCAGCGTTGGGCCCCCGACAGGGCGCGGTGGGTTGGATGAGCAGTTCTTC.

This clone showed up just a few times. J is TRBJ2-3 and V is TRBV28, with 9 positions matching TRBD2. The V segment lost 5 bases and the J segment 7 bases; nucleotides outside the gene matches: 7. The V gene's germline CDR1 is MDHEN and CDR2 SYDVKM. The CDR3 has 14 amino acids. CDR3 DNA sequence: TGTGCCAGCAGTCTCTGGACTAGCGTGAATACGCAGTATTTT. Its protein product is CASSLWTSVNTQYF.

CDR3 residues: CASSLAGGRSPLHF. For the CDR3, the DNA is TGTGCCAGCAGCTTAGCAGGGGGCCGCTCACCCCTCCACTTT. V is TRBV7-3 and J is TRBJ1-6; 8 bases are a match to TRBD1. Germline trimming cut 2 bases from V and 10 bases from J; bases unmatched to any gene: 4. CDR3 length equals 14 residues. CDR1 and CDR2 (germline): SGHTA, FQGTGA.

In this sample, this clone turned up a few times. The V gene is TRBV7-6, the J gene TRBJ2-1, with 8 nucleotides matching TRBD2. V shed 5 bases and J 9 bases; nucleotides not matched to a gene: 15. This CDR3 spans 16 amino acids. The germline CDR1 and CDR2 sequences are SGHVS and FNYEAQ. The chain's CDR3 is CASSPPVGGAHGEQFF. The CDR3 DNA reads as TGTGCCAGCAGCCCCCCGGTCGGGGGGGCCCACGGTGAGCAGTTCTTC.

This clone appeared a few times. The V gene is TRBV2, the J gene TRBJ2-1; no clear D gene. In germline, CDR1 is SNHLY, CDR2 FYNNEI. With 3 bases removed from V and 4 bases from J, the gap between germline ends came to 10 bases. The CDR3 is 14 amino acids. The CDR3 protein is CASSEFGSYNEQFF. The DNA of the CDR3 is TGTGCCAGCAGTGAGTTCGGCAGTTACAATGAGCAGTTCTTC. The entire variable domain, with the rest obtained from reference TRBV2 and TRBJ2-1, is as follows: EPEVTQTPSHQVTQMGQEVILRCVPISNHLYFYWYRQILGQKVEFLVSFYNNEISEKSEIFDDQFSVERPDGSNFTLKIRSTKLEDSAMYFCASSEFGSYNEQFFGPGTRLTVL.

The chain uses TRBV5-1 and TRBJ2-2; 10 bases map to TRBD2. Germline V gene lookup returns CDR1 SGHRS and CDR2 YFSETQ. Germline trimming cut 3 bases from V and 3 bases from J; bases unmatched to any gene: 2. The length of the CDR3 is 15 residues. CDR3 sequence (DNA): TGCGCCAGCAGCTCTAGCGGGGGATACACCGGGGAGCTGTTTTTT. Translation: CASSSSGGYTGELFF.

This chain uses TRBV5-4 with TRBJ2-1; D unclear. There are 14 residues in the CDR3. Germline V gene data show CDR1 as SGHNT and CDR2 as YYREEE (reference sequence). Trimming pared 2 bases from V and 6 bases from J, leaving 12 bases between. The CDR3 protein is CASSLRTLGNEQFF. CDR3 DNA: TGTGCCAGCAGCTTAAGGACCTTGGGCAATGAGCAGTTCTTC.

V and J are TRBV5-1 and TRBJ2-2; D not resolved. Germline V gives CDR1 SGHRS, CDR2 YFSETQ. V lost 6 bases and J 6 bases, leaving 12 bases between the germline ends. This CDR3 is 13 amino acids long. This chain's CDR3 is CASTEIGAGELFF. CDR3 bases: TGCGCCAGCACCGAAATTGGCGCCGGGGAGCTGTTTTTT.